A single sample gave rise to the 23 T cell receptor beta chains below, sequenced in a study of shared clonotypes between healthy human individuals. CD8 cells classed as naive were CD45RO-negative and positively selected for CCR7, excluding terminally differentiated effector memory CD45RA+ cells. Profiling relied on immunoSEQ multiplex PCR, and the TCRdb table lists in-frame clones only, not all of them. This sample carries some 2.1 million clones, around 95% of them seen once, and the ten largest clones take less than 2%. Sequencing was carried out using naive CD8+ T cells from PBMCs. Receptors were obtained from a man younger than 30 in good health. Some clones in this sample may be carry-over from other donors' samples.

This rearrangement joins TRBV6-1 to TRBJ2-7; 7 bases align to TRBD1. J lost 7 bases, V lost 6 bases, and 12 bases had no gene match. The germline gives CDR1 MNHNS, CDR2 SASEGT. This CDR3 is built from 14 residues. CDR3 DNA: TGTGCCAGCAGCGCGACAGGGACCTCGGGGGAGCAGTACTTC. Translated: CASSATGTSGEQYF.

The chain has TRBV6-6 and TRBJ1-2, with unresolved D. The CDR3 sequence is 11 residues long. The germline V gene has CDR1 MNHNY and CDR2 SVGAGI (reference sequence). Trimming cost V 10 bases and J 8 bases, with 14 bases left between them. CDR3 residues: CATDQFWGYTF. The CDR3 DNA follows: TGTGCCACCGACCAATTTTGGGGCTACACCTTC.

The J gene is TRBJ2-3, the V gene TRBV6-4, with D perhaps TRBD2 (6 bases). CDR1 is MRHNA and CDR2 is SNTAGT in the germline V gene. CDR3 length: 16 residues. V lost 10 bases and J 0 bases, leaving 20 bases between the germline ends. CDR3 bases: TGTGCCACGACATCCTATAGCGGAGAAAGCACAGATACGCAGTATTTT. Its translation: CATTSYSGESTDTQYF.

This clone was detected once. This chain uses TRBV4-3 with TRBJ2-3; D uncertain. Per the germline V gene, CDR1 is LGHNA and CDR2 is YSLEER. This CDR3 comprises 14 residues. V was shortened by 0 bases and J by 4 bases, with 8 bases between the two germline ends. The CDR3 reads CASSQDPGADTQYF. The CDR3 nucleotides are TGCGCCAGCAGCCAAGACCCCGGAGCAGATACGCAGTATTTT.

This rearrangement joins TRBV28 to TRBJ2-7, with 7 bases lining up with TRBD1. This CDR3 contains 17 residues. Germline lookup yields CDR1 MDHEN and CDR2 SYDVKM. The J segment lost 4 bases and the V segment lost 2 bases, leaving 14 bases of the junction unmatched. The CDR3 protein is CASSLVPDRVGAYEQYF. In nucleotides, the CDR3 is TGTGCCAGCAGTTTAGTCCCTGACAGGGTGGGGGCTTACGAGCAGTACTTC.

The CDR3 DNA follows: TGTGCCAGCAACTCCCCCGGGGCCACAGATACGCAGTATTTT. Protein sequence: CASNSPGATDTQYF. This chain joins TRBV27 and TRBJ2-3, with D perhaps being TRBD1 or TRBD2 (5 bases each). The CDR3 runs 14 residues. Between the trimmed V and J ends, which lost 7 bases and 2 bases, there was a span of 13 bases. Germline lookup yields CDR1 MNHEY and CDR2 SMNVEV (reference sequence).

On this clone: Other DNA sequences in the sample encode the same CDR3. The rearrangement links TRBV27 to TRBJ2-7, with D hard to call. There are 13 residues in the CDR3. Germline V gene lookup returns CDR1 MNHEY and CDR2 SMNVEV (reference sequence). V was clipped by 2 bases and J by 2 bases, with 7 bases between them. CDR3 protein: CASSLRAAYEQYF. The CDR3 DNA follows: TGTGCCAGCAGTTTAAGGGCAGCCTACGAGCAGTACTTC.

The CDR3 loop is CASSPKQNQPQHF. The CDR3 DNA reads TGTGCCAGCAGTCCAAAGCAAAATCAGCCCCAGCATTTT. The V and J genes are TRBV6-5 and TRBJ1-5; D unresolved. The CDR3 consists of 13 residues. Deletions cut 5 bases from V and 4 bases from J, with 9 bases between. The germline V gene encodes CDR1 MNHEY and CDR2 SVGAGI.

The chain couples TRBV2 to TRBJ1-2, with 8 bases that match TRBD1. J was trimmed by 6 bases and V by 1 base; bases with no gene match: 4. CDR3 length equals 14 residues. Germline-derived CDR1 and CDR2 are SNHLY and FYNNEI. CDR3 region: CASSEGGRGHGYTF. CDR3 coding DNA: TGTGCCAGCAGTGAAGGAGGCAGGGGGCATGGCTACACCTTC.

The J gene is TRBJ2-1, the V gene TRBV9; unclear D gene. V was cut by 3 bases and J by 3 bases, with 16 bases left in between. Germline V gives CDR1 SGDLS, CDR2 YYNGEE. The CDR3 is made up of 16 amino acids. For the CDR3, the DNA is TGTGCCAGCAGCGAGCCCAGACAATTAGGCTACAATGAGCAGTTCTTC. This sequence encodes CASSEPRQLGYNEQFF.

This chain uses TRBV28 with TRBJ2-1; D is possibly TRBD1 (7 bases). This CDR3 has 15 amino acids. Germline V gene sequence: CDR1 MDHEN, CDR2 SYDVKM. Deletions cut 10 bases from V and 1 base from J, with 17 bases between. CDR3 nucleotide sequence: TGTGCCACCTTAGAGGGGGCGGGATCCTACAATGAGCAGTTCTTC. It codes for CATLEGAGSYNEQFF.

J is TRBJ1-1 and V is TRBV7-2; D unclear. The germline CDR1 and CDR2 sequences are SGHTA and FQGNSA. Deletions cut 1 base from V and 4 bases from J, with 10 bases between. This CDR3 spans 14 amino acids. The CDR3, as DNA: TGTGCCAGCAGCTTAGGGGTGGGTCCCACTGAAGCTTTCTTT. Its translation: CASSLGVGPTEAFF.

Only one count was recorded for this clone. The genes are TRBV5-5 and TRBJ1-2, with 8 bases aligning to TRBD1. The V gene end was trimmed by 4 bases and the J gene end by 8 bases; junction bases not matched to a gene: 7. This CDR3 comprises 13 residues. Germline V gene data show CDR1 as SGHKS and CDR2 as YYEKEE (reference sequence). In nucleotides, the CDR3 is TGTGCCAGCAGCGGGACAGGTGGGCCCGGCTACACCTTC. This translates into CASSGTGGPGYTF.

This chain links TRBV9 with TRBJ2-3; D gene ambiguous. V dropped 0 bases and J dropped 6 bases, with 11 bases sitting between them. Germline CDR1 reads SGDLS; CDR2 reads YYNGEE. This CDR3 comprises 14 residues. The CDR3 region is CASSVALAADTQYF. The DNA for the CDR3 is TGTGCCAGCAGCGTAGCCCTGGCGGCGGATACGCAGTATTTT.

This clone was observed a single time. The CDR3 protein is CASSPRAPGNTIYF. CDR3 bases: TGTGCCAGCAGCCCCCGGGCCCCTGGAAACACCATATATTTT. The chain employs TRBV6-5 and TRBJ1-3; no definite D call. In germline, CDR1 is MNHEY, CDR2 SVGAGI. V lost 6 bases to trimming and J lost 2 bases, with 11 bases between them. The CDR3 has 14 residues.

V is TRBV25-1 and J is TRBJ1-1, with D possibly TRBD1 on 5 matching bases. Looked up from germline, CDR1 is MGHDK and CDR2 is SYGVNS. The CDR3 loop spans 15 amino acids. V was pared by 6 bases and J by 1 base, with 15 bases between. CDR3 sequence (DNA): TGTGCCAGCAGGGGAAGACAGCGGGGGAACACTGAAGCTTTCTTT. This gives the protein CASRGRQRGNTEAFF.

The chain links TRBV19 to TRBJ2-1; the D gene is possibly TRBD2 (5 bases). The CDR3 runs to 15 residues. V lost 5 bases and J lost 7, with 18 bases in between. Germline CDR1 is LNHDA and CDR2 is SQIVND (reference sequence). CDR3: CASSLLDGGGNEQFF. The CDR3 DNA reads as TGTGCCAGTAGTCTTCTTGATGGCGGAGGTAATGAGCAGTTCTTC.

This chain uses TRBV5-3 with TRBJ2-5; 7 positions agree with TRBD1. TRBV5-3 is labeled an ORF, and its function is uncertain. J was trimmed by 7 bases and V by 0 bases; bases with no gene match: 21. The CDR3 sequence is 19 residues long. CDR3 sequence reads: CARSLEADGTANFAGTQYF. DNA of the CDR3: TGTGCCAGAAGCTTGGAGGCTGATGGGACAGCCAATTTCGCGGGGACCCAGTACTTC.

The chain joins TRBV7-6 to TRBJ2-2; D perhaps matches TRBD2 (6 bases). CDR3 length equals 14 residues. Trimming removed 5 bases from V and 5 bases from J, with 12 bases in between. Germline CDR1 SGHVS, CDR2 FNYEAQ. This CDR3 reads CASSPGGLTGELFF. The CDR3 coding sequence is TGTGCCAGCAGCCCCGGGGGTTTAACCGGGGAGCTGTTTTTT.

V usage is TRBV4-1 and J usage is TRBJ2-7, with D perhaps TRBD1 (6 bases). This CDR3 region has 15 residues. Trimming pared 4 bases from V and 0 bases from J, leaving 13 bases between. The germline CDR1 and CDR2 sequences are MGHRA and YSYEKL. The CDR3 DNA is TGCGCCAGCAGCCCGCTAGAGGGGGACTCCTACGAGCAGTACTTC. Protein sequence: CASSPLEGDSYEQYF.

The CDR3 DNA reads as TGTGCCAGCAGCCCCGACAGGGTACGCTACAATGAGCAGTTCTTC. Its protein is CASSPDRVRYNEQFF. The V gene is TRBV7-9, the J gene TRBJ2-1; TRBD1 agrees at 7 bases. V shed 5 bases and J 3 bases; nucleotides not matched to a gene: 7. CDR1 and CDR2 (germline): SEHNR, FQNEAQ (reference sequence). This CDR3 comprises 15 residues.

This rearrangement joins TRBV5-1 to TRBJ2-3, with 8 bases fitting TRBD2. V was clipped by 3 bases and J by 10 bases; unmatched bases: 19. CDR3 length: 17 residues. The V gene's germline CDR1 is SGHRS and CDR2 YFSETQ. For the CDR3, the DNA is TGCGCCAGCAGCTCGATTCAACTAGCGGAGCTATCCTACCCGCAGTATTTT. This encodes CASSSIQLAELSYPQYF.

The chain links TRBV27 to TRBJ2-1; 9 bases match TRBD2. V gave up 5 bases and J gave up 7 bases; unmatched junction bases: 18. This CDR3 has 18 amino acids. Germline assignment: CDR1 MNHEY and CDR2 SMNVEV (reference sequence). The DNA of the CDR3 is TGTGCCAGCAGTCACGATTGGGGCCAAGCGGGAGGCATAAATGAGCAGTTCTTC. Its protein is CASSHDWGQAGGINEQFF.